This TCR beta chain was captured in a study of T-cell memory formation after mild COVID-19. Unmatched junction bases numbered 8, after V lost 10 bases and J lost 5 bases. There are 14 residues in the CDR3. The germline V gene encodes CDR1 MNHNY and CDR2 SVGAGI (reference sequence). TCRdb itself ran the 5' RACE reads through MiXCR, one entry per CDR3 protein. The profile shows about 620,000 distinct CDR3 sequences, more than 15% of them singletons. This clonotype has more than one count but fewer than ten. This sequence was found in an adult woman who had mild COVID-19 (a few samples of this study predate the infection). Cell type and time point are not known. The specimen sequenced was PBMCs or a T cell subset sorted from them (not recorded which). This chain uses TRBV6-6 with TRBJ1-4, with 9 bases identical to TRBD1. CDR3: CATGRGQGNEKLFF. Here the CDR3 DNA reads TGTGCCACCGGGCGGGGACAGGGAAATGAAAAACTGTTTTTT.